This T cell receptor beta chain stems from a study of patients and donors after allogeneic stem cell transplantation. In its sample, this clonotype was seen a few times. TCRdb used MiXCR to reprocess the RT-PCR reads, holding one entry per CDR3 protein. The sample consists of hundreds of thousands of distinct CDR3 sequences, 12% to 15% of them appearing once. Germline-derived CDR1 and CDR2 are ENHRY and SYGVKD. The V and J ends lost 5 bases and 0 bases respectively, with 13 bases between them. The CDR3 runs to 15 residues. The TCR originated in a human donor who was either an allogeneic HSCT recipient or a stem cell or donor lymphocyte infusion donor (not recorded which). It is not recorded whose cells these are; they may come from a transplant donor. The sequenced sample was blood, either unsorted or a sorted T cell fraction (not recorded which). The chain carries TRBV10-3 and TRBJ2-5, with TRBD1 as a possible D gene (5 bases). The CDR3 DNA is TGTGCCATCAGTTCAGGGTACATGTACCAAGAGACCCAGTACTTC. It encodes CAISSGYMYQETQYF.